Below, one T cell receptor beta chain is given with its context. Its antigen is still unknown. This sample was taken from a study of CD8 T cells in ankylosing spondylitis. Overall study results and limits: Significant enrichment of disease-linked clones was reported in matched ankylosing spondylitis synovial fluid. Disease-associated clonotypes exhibited CD8+ identity and were relatively infrequent in peripheral blood. Eight highly homologous variants formed a TCR beta motif that appeared characteristic of ankylosing spondylitis blood.

The CDR3 runs 12 residues. Trimming removed 9 bases from V and 2 bases from J, with 8 bases in between. Quantitative 5'-RACE with molecular barcodes produced the TCR beta libraries. TCRdb passed the 5' RACE reads through MiXCR, listing each CDR3 protein once. The sample contains under 250,000 distinct CDR3 sequences, roughly 26% of which appear only once. The chain combines TRBV12-3 or TRBV12-4 with TRBJ1-3; no firm D call. This TCR was sampled from a male donor with ankylosing spondylitis or in good health (not recorded which). Specimen: blood, either unsorted or a sorted T cell fraction (not recorded which). The CDR3 sequence is CASDRAGNTIYF. The CDR3 DNA sequence: TGTGCCAGTGATAGGGCTGGAAACACCATATATTTT.